This T cell receptor (beta chain) is from a study of T cell repertoires in cytomegalovirus infection. Study summary: Newly reported HLA-C-restricted and thoroughly characterized HLA-B-restricted CMV epitopes were employed.

As concerns this clonotype: Its antigen is not known.

Unmatched junction bases numbered 3, after V lost 6 bases and J lost 4 bases. The CDR3 has 13 amino acids. Study results and limitations: The cumulative frequency of public TCR beta families identified carriers of CMV plus the relevant HLA. The ex vivo response was dominated by HLA-C-restricted CMV-specific TCR beta clonotypes.

TCRdb re-analysed the reads in MiXCR, keeping a single row per CDR3 protein. This sample has fewer than 1,000,000 distinct CDR3 sequences, with 31% found just once. The TCR was taken from a human donor in good health (CMV status not recorded). Some clones in this sample may be carry-over from other donors' samples. The rearrangement joins TRBV12-3 or TRBV12-4 to TRBJ2-3, with 8 bases that match TRBD1. Material: cultured CD8+ T cells from PBMCs, obtained from culture after CMV antigen stimulation. The CDR3 sequence: CASSGQGSDTQYF. In DNA, the CDR3 is TGTGCCAGCAGCGGACAGGGTTCAGATACGCAGTATTTT.